A single sample gave rise to the 22 T cell receptor beta chains below, sequenced in a study of cytomegalovirus exposure and HLA in healthy donors. The PCR ran on 60 Vbeta and 13 Jbeta primers. The data were produced by immunoSEQ multiplex PCR, yet TCRdb's version contains in-frame clones alone and is incomplete. This sample carries over 150,000 clones, roughly 79% of them seen once, and the ten largest clones take around 3.1%. The sequencing sample was made of PBMCs. These receptors all stem from a woman aged 50 to 60 in good health and CMV-seropositive.

As to this clone: A junction end diverges from the germline sequence, so it may reflect a read error. The chain employs TRBV7-7 and TRBJ2-1; 7 positions match TRBD2. CDR1 is SSHAT and CDR2 is FNYEAQ in the germline V gene (reference sequence). The CDR3 is 15 residues long. This CDR3 is CASSPLTGLDGEQFF. CDR3 nucleotide sequence: TGTGCTAGCAGCCCTTTAACCGGACTAGATGGCGAGCAGTTCTTC.

This chain connects TRBV9 to TRBJ2-5, with 15 bases matching TRBD2. CDR3 length: 17 residues. Germline V lookup: CDR1 SGDLS, CDR2 YYNGEE. V shed 0 bases, J shed 3 bases, and the junction held 3 bases outside the gene matches. This CDR3 is CASSVGTSGRAEETQYF. Written as DNA, the CDR3 is TGTGCCAGCAGCGTAGGGACTAGCGGGAGGGCCGAAGAGACCCAGTACTTC.

The genes are TRBV15 and TRBJ2-1; 12 bases match TRBD2. The germline CDR1 and CDR2 sequences are LNHNV and YYDKDF (reference sequence). The CDR3 sequence is 16 residues long. V gave up 1 base and J gave up 7 bases; unmatched junction bases: 5. CDR3 residues: CATSRALAGGVNEQFF. In nucleotides, the CDR3 is TGTGCCACCAGCAGAGCGCTAGCGGGAGGGGTGAATGAGCAGTTCTTC.

V usage is TRBV5-6 and J usage is TRBJ2-1; 11 bases line up with TRBD2. Germline lookup yields CDR1 SGHDT and CDR2 YYEEEE. V lost 4 bases and J lost 10; bases outside the gene matches: 7. The CDR3 totals 14 residues. CDR3 bases: TGTGCCAGCAGCCGTCCGACTAGCGGGATAGAGCAGTTCTTC. Protein sequence: CASSRPTSGIEQFF.

The rearrangement joins TRBV10-3 to TRBJ1-2; a weak D match, TRBD1 (5 bases). This CDR3 region has 16 residues. Deletions cut 0 bases from V and 4 bases from J, with 15 bases between. The V gene's germline CDR1 is ENHRY and CDR2 SYGVKD. CDR3 protein: CAISESRSQGSYGYTF. CDR3 in DNA: TGTGCCATCAGTGAGTCGAGGTCCCAGGGAAGCTATGGCTACACCTTC.

The chain employs TRBV27 and TRBJ2-7; 7 positions agree with TRBD2. The germline gives CDR1 MNHEY, CDR2 SMNVEV (reference sequence). The junction had 10 bases not matched to a gene; V was cut back by 2 bases and J by 0 bases. This CDR3 comprises 17 residues. DNA for the CDR3: TGTGCCAGCAGTTTAGGAGGCCTAGCGGATTACTCCTACGAGCAGTACTTC. This sequence encodes CASSLGGLADYSYEQYF.

The chain links TRBV13 to TRBJ2-7; 8 bases match TRBD1. Germline V lookup: CDR1 PRHDT, CDR2 FYEKMQ (reference sequence). Losses at the gene ends were 5 bases for V and 4 bases for J; bases not matched to a gene: 7. The length of the CDR3 is 14 residues. CDR3 coding DNA: TGTGCCAGCAGCATGGACAGGGTCGAATACGAGCAGTACTTC. Translation: CASSMDRVEYEQYF.

V and J are TRBV4-2 and TRBJ2-3, with 14 bases lining up with TRBD2. From germline, CDR1 is LGHNA and CDR2 YNFKEQ. The CDR3 length is 16 residues. Trimming cost V 7 bases and J 2 bases; bases outside gene matches: 5. The CDR3 spells CASTKGLAGATDTQYF. In DNA form, the CDR3 reads TGTGCCAGCACCAAGGGACTAGCGGGGGCCACAGATACGCAGTATTTT.

The chain has TRBV6-5 and TRBJ2-7; 8 bases fit TRBD2. CDR3 size: 15 residues. Germline V gives CDR1 MNHEY, CDR2 SVGAGI. V lost 4 bases to trimming and J lost 3 bases; unmatched junction nucleotides: 8. The CDR3 nucleotides read TGTGCCAGCAGTTCCCCCCGTCGGGGGGGCTACGAGCAGTACTTC. Protein sequence: CASSSPRRGGYEQYF.

This clone showed up just a few times. CDR3 bases: TGTGCCAGCAGCTTAATATCTAGCGGGGGCACCTACAATGAGCAGTTCTTC. Protein sequence: CASSLISSGGTYNEQFF. The rearrangement uses TRBV7-2 and TRBJ2-1; 10 positions agree with TRBD2. This CDR3 is 17 amino acids long. In germline, CDR1 is SGHTA, CDR2 FQGNSA. Losses at the gene ends were 2 bases for V and 2 bases for J; bases not matched to a gene: 6.

This chain joins TRBV12-5 and TRBJ2-5; 9 bases line up with TRBD2. Trimming removed 7 bases from V and 4 bases from J; junction bases left unmatched: 1. The CDR3 consists of 12 residues. Germline V gives CDR1 LGHNT, CDR2 FRNRAP. Written as DNA, the CDR3 is TGTGCTAGTGCACTAGCGGGAGAGACCCAGTACTTC. It translates to CASALAGETQYF.

This chain links TRBV6-6 with TRBJ2-3, with D possibly TRBD2 on 6 matching bases. Per the germline V gene, CDR1 is MNHNY and CDR2 is SVGAGI (reference sequence). V was pared by 5 bases and J by 0 bases, with 9 bases between. This CDR3 is 14 amino acids long. Written as DNA, the CDR3 is TGTGCCAGCAGTAAAAGCGGGAGCACAGATACGCAGTATTTT. Protein: CASSKSGSTDTQYF.

The table lists this clone with a few counts. The chain joins TRBV23-1 to TRBJ2-7; the D gene is possibly TRBD2 (6 bases). TRBV23-1 is labeled an ORF, and its function is uncertain. The CDR3 is 13 residues long. Trimming cost V 0 bases and J 6 bases, with 9 bases left between them. The CDR3 DNA sequence: TGCGCCAGCAGTCAATCGGAGGGCCGCGAGCAGTACTTC. Translation gives CASSQSEGREQYF.

The chain combines TRBV10-3 with TRBJ2-7; possible D gene TRBD1, 6 bases. The CDR3 contains 14 residues. Germline V gene lookup returns CDR1 ENHRY and CDR2 SYGVKD. The germline V and J ends were trimmed by 4 bases and 2 bases, with 12 bases remaining between them. The CDR3 sequence is CAISAGTLPYEQYF. In DNA form, the CDR3 reads TGTGCCATCAGTGCTGGGACACTACCCTACGAGCAGTACTTC.

This sequence joins TRBV7-2 and TRBJ2-7, with 13 nucleotides matching TRBD2. The CDR3 runs to 15 residues. Looked up from germline, CDR1 is SGHTA and CDR2 is FQGNSA. The J segment lost 6 bases and the V segment lost 4 bases, leaving 6 bases of the junction unmatched. CDR3 in amino acids: CASSSGTSGTLEQYF. The CDR3 coding sequence is TGTGCCAGCAGCTCCGGGACTAGCGGGACTCTCGAGCAGTACTTC.

The chain recombines TRBV11-3 with TRBJ2-1, with no clear D. V was cut by 4 bases and J by 0 bases, with 10 bases left in between. There are 15 residues in the CDR3. Germline CDR1 reads SGHNT; CDR2 reads YENEEA. The CDR3 region is CASSSETASYNEQFF. The CDR3 DNA is TGTGCCAGCAGCTCCGAAACAGCCTCCTACAATGAGCAGTTCTTC.

This chain joins TRBV15 and TRBJ2-1; weak D call: TRBD1 (6 bases). CDR3 length: 14 residues. The V gene lost 0 bases and the J gene lost 5 bases, with 8 bases spanning the gap. Germline loops: CDR1 LNHNV, CDR2 YYDKDF (reference sequence). The CDR3 spells CATSREGGNNEQFF. The CDR3 DNA reads as TGTGCCACCAGCAGAGAAGGGGGAAACAATGAGCAGTTCTTC.

The rearrangement links TRBV28 to TRBJ1-1; tentatively, D is TRBD1 (6 bases). Germline assignment: CDR1 MDHEN and CDR2 SYDVKM. This CDR3 is 13 amino acids long. The germline V and J ends were trimmed by 6 bases and 1 base, with 9 bases remaining between them. The CDR3 region is CASREQGNTEAFF. Here the CDR3 DNA reads TGTGCCAGCAGGGAACAGGGGAACACTGAAGCTTTCTTT.

The CDR3 DNA reads TGTGCCAGCAGCTCCTTTCTAGCAGCTAGCACAGATACGCAGTATTTT. Translation: CASSSFLAASTDTQYF. V is TRBV5-6 and J is TRBJ2-3, with D perhaps TRBD2 (5 bases). V gave up 3 bases and J gave up 0 bases, with 14 bases separating them. Germline loops: CDR1 SGHDT, CDR2 YYEEEE. The CDR3 covers 16 residues.

The chain combines TRBV10-3 with TRBJ2-1; 7 positions agree with TRBD2. Germline V gene sequence: CDR1 ENHRY, CDR2 SYGVKD. The CDR3 spans 11 residues. After removal of 9 bases from V and 7 bases from J, the junction contained 3 bases not matched to a gene. In DNA, the CDR3 is TGTGCCATAAGTAGCGGGAATGAGCAGTTCTTC. Protein: CAISSGNEQFF.

The rearrangement uses TRBV28 and TRBJ2-7, with D uncertain. V gave up 2 bases and J gave up 3 bases, with 5 bases separating them. Germline CDR1 reads MDHEN; CDR2 reads SYDVKM. The CDR3 has 12 amino acids. The CDR3 spells CASSLPGYEQYF. CDR3 DNA sequence: TGTGCCAGCAGTTTACCAGGCTACGAGCAGTACTTC.

The gene calls are TRBV6-1 and TRBJ2-7; D is perhaps TRBD2 (5 bases). The V gene lost 10 bases and the J gene lost 7 bases, with 11 bases spanning the gap. CDR3 size: 10 residues. The V gene's germline CDR1 is MNHNS and CDR2 SASEGT. The CDR3 sequence: CATPPGEQYF. CDR3 sequence (DNA): TGTGCCACCCCCCCGGGAGAGCAGTACTTC.